The clone carrying this TCR beta chain appeared a few times. These data come from a study of pediatric ulcerative colitis. The CDR3 loop spans 12 amino acids. Trimming removed 8 bases from V and 3 bases from J, with 10 bases in between. The germline CDR1 and CDR2 sequences are MNHNY and SVGAGI (reference sequence). TCRdb's table, derived via immunoSEQ multiplex PCR, lists solely in-frame clones and lacks some. The sample lists 20,000 to 25,000 clones; about two thirds were seen once. During colonoscopy, one to two rectal pinch biopsies were collected. Sample: gut tissue. The V gene is TRBV6-6, the J gene TRBJ2-5; D is perhaps TRBD1 or TRBD2 (5 bases each). This TCR came from a boy under 18 with severe ulcerative colitis. The CDR3 nucleotides read TGTGCCAGCCGGGACCTGGAAGAGACCCAGTACTTC. It encodes CASRDLEETQYF.